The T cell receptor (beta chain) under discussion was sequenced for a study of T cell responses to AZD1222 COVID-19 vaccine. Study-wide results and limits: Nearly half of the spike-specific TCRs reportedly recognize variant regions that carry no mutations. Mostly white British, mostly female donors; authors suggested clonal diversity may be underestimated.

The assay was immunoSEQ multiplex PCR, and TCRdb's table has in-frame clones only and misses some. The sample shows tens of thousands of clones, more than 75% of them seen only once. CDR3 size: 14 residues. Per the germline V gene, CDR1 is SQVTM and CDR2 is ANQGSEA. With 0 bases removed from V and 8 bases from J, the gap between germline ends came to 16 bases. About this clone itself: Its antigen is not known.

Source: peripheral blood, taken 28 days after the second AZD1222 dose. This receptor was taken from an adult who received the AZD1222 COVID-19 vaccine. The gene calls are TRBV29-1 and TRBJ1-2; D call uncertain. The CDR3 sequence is CSVEDLMGDRGYTF. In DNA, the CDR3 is TGCAGCGTTGAAGATCTTATGGGAGACCGGGGCTACACCTTC.